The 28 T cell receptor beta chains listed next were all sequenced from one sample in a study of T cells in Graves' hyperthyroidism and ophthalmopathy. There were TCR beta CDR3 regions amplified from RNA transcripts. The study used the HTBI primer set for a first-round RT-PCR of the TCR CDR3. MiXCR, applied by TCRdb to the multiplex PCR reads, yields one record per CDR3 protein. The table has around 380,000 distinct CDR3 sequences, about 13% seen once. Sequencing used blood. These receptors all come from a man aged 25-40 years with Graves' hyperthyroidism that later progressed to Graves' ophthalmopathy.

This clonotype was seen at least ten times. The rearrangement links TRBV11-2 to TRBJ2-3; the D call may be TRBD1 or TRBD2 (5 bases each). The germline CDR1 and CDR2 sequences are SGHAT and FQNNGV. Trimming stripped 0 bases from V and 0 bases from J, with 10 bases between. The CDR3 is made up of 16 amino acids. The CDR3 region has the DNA TGTGCCAGCAGCTTAGATATGGGGACCAGCACAGATACGCAGTATTTT. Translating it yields CASSLDMGTSTDTQYF.

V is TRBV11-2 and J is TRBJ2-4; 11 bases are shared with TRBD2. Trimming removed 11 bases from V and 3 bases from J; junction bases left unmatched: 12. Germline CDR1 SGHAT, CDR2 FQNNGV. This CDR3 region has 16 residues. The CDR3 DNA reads TGTGCCGGGGTTAGCGGGGGGGCGGAGGGCAAAAACATTCAGTACTTC. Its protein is CAGVSGGAEGKNIQYF. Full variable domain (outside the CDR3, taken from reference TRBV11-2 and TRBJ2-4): EAGVAQSPRYKIIEKRQSVAFWCNPISGHATLYWYQQILGQGPKLLIQFQNNGVVDDSQLPKDRFSAERLKGVDSTLKIQPAKLEDSAVYLCAGVSGGAEGKNIQYFGAGTRLSVL.

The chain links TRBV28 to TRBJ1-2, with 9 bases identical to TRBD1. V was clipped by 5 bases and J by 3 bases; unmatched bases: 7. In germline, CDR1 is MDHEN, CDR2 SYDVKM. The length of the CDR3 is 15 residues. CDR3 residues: CASSPSRTGDYGYTF. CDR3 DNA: TGTGCCAGCAGTCCCTCTCGGACAGGGGACTATGGCTACACCTTC.

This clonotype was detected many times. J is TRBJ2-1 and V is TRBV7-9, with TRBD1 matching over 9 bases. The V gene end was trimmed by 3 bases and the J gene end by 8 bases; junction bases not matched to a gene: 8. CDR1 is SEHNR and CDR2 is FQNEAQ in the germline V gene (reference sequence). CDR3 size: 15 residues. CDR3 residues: CASSFGTGLGDEQFF. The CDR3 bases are TGTGCCAGCAGCTTCGGGACAGGGCTGGGGGATGAGCAGTTCTTC.

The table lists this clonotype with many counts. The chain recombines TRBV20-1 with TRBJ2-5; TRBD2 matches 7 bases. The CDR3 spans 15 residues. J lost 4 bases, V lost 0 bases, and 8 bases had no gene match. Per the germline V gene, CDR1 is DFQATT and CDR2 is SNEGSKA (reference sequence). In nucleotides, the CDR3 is TGCAGTGCTAGAGATCCGGCTAGCGGAGGAGAGACCCAGTACTTC. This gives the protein CSARDPASGGETQYF.

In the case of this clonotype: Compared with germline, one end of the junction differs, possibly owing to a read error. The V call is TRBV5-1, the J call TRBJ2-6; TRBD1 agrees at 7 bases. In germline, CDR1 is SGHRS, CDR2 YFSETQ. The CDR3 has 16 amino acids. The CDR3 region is CASSLGQGAGANVLTF. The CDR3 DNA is TGTGCCAGCAGCCTGGGGCAGGGGGCTGGGGCCAACGTCCTGACTTTC.

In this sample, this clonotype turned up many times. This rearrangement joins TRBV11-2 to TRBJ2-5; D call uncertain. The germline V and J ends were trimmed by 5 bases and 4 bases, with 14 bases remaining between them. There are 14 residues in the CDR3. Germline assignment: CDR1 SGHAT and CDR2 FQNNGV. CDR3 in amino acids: CASSVDGLAETQYF. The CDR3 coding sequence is TGTGCCAGCAGCGTGGACGGGTTGGCAGAGACCCAGTACTTC.

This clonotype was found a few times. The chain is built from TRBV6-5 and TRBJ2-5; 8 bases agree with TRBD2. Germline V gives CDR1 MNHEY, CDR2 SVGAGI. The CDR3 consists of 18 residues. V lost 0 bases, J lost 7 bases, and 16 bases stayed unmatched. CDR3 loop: CASSYSATSGSVFGTQYF. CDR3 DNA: TGTGCCAGCAGTTACTCCGCTACTAGCGGATCAGTGTTTGGGACCCAGTACTTC.

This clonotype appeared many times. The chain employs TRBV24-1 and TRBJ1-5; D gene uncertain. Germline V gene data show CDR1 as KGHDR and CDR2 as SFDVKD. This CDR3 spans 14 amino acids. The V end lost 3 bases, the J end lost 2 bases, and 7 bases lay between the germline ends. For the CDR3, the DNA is TGTGCCACCAGTGATGGGCAGGGCAATCAGCCCCAGCATTTT. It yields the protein CATSDGQGNQPQHF.

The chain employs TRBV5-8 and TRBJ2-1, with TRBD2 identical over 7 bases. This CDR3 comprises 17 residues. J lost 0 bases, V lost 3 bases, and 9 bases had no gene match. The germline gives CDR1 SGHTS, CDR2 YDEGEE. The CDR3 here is CASSSPGLGFSYNEQFF. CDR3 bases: TGTGCCAGCAGCTCACCAGGACTAGGGTTCTCCTACAATGAGCAGTTCTTC.

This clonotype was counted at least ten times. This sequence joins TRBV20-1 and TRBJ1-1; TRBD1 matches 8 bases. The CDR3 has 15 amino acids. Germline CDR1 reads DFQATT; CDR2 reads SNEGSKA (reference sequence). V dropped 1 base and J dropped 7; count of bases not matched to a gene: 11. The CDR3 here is CSARARDRQRLEAFF. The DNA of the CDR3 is TGCAGTGCTAGAGCCCGGGACAGGCAGAGACTTGAAGCTTTCTTT.

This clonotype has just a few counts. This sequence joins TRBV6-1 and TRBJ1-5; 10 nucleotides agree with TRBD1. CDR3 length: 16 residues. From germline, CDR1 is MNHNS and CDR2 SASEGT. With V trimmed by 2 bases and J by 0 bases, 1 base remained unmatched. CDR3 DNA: TGTGCCAGCAGTGAACGGACAGGGGGTAGCAATCAGCCCCAGCATTTT. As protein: CASSERTGGSNQPQHF.

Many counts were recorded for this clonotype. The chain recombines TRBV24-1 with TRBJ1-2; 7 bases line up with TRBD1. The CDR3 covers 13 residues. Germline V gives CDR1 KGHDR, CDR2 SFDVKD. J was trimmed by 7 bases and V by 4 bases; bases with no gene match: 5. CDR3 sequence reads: CATSDPDRVGYTF. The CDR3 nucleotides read TGTGCCACCAGTGACCCTGACAGGGTTGGCTACACCTTC.

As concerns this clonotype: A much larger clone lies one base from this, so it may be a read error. The CDR3 is CVSSVQGSPEAFF. CDR3 sequence (DNA): TGTGTCAGCAGTGTACAGGGGTCCCCTGAAGCTTTCTTT. The chain links TRBV2 to TRBJ1-1, with 7 bases matching TRBD1. From germline, CDR1 is SNHLY and CDR2 FYNNEI. This CDR3 has 13 amino acids.

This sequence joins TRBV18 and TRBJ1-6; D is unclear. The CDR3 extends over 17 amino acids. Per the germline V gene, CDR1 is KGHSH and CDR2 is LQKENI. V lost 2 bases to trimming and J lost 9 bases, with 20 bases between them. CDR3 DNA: TGTGCCAGCTCACCAGTAGGTCAAGGGCCAGGAGCTTCACCCCTCCACTTT. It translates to CASSPVGQGPGASPLHF.

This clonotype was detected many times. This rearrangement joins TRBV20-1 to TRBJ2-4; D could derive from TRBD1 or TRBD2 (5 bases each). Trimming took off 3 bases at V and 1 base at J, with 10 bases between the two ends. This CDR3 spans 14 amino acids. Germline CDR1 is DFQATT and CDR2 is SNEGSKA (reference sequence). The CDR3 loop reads CSASGAGAKNIQYF. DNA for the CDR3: TGCAGTGCTAGCGGGGCGGGTGCCAAAAACATTCAGTACTTC.

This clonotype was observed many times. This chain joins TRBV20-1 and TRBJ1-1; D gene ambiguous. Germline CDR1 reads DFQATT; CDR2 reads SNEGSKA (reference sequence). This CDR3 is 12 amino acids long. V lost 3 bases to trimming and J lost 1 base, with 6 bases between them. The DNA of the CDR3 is TGCAGTGCTAGTTTGCAGAACACTGAAGCTTTCTTT. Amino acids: CSASLQNTEAFF.

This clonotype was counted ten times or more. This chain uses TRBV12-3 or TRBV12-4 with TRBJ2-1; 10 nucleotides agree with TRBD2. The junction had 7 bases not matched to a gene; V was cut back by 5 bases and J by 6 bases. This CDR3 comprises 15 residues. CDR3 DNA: TGTGCCAGCAGTATCAGCGGGGGGGCTACCAATGAGCAGTTCTTC. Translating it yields CASSISGGATNEQFF.

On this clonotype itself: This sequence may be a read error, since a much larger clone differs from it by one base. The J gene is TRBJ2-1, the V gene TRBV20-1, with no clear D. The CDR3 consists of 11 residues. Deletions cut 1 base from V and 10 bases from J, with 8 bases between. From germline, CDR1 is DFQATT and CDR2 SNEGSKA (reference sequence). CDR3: CSARGLGEQFF. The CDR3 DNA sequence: TGCAGTGCTAGAGGTCTGGGCGAGCAGTTCTTC.

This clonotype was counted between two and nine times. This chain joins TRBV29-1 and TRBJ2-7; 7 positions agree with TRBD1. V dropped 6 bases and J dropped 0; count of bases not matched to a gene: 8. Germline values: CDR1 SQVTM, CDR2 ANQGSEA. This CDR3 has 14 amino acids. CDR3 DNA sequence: TGCAGCGTGACTGGGACAGCGACCTCCTACGAGCAGTACTTC. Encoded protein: CSVTGTATSYEQYF.

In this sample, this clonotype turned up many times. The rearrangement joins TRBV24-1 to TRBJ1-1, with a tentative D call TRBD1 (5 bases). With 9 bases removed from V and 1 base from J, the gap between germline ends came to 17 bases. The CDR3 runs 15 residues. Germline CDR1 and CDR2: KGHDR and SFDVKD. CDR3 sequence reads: CATRDGNFQNTEAFF. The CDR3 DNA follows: TGTGCCACCCGGGACGGAAACTTTCAGAACACTGAAGCTTTCTTT.

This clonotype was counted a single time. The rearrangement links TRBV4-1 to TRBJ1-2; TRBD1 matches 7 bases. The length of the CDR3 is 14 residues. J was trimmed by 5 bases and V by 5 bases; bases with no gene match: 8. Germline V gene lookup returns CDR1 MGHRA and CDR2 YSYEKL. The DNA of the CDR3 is TGCGCCAGCAGCAACAGGGGTGTAGAGTATGGCTACACCTTC. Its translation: CASSNRGVEYGYTF.

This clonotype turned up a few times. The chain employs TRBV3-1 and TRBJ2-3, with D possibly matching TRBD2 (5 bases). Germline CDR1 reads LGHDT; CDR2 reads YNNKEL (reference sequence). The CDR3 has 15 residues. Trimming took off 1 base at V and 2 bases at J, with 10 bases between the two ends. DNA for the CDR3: TGTGCCAGCAGCCAAGCAACCGACTACACAGATACGCAGTATTTT. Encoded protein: CASSQATDYTDTQYF.

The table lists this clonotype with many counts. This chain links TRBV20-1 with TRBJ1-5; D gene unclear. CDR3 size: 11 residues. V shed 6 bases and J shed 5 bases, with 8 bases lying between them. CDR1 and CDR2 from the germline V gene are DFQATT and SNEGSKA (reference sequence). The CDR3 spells CSAKVDQPQHF. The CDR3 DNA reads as TGCAGTGCGAAGGTGGATCAGCCCCAGCATTTT.

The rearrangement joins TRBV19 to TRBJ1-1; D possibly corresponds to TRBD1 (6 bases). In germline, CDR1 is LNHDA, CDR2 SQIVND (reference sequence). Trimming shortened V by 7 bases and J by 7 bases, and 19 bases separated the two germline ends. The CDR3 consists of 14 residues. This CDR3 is CASTNRGPFGEAFF. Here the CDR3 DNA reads TGTGCCAGTACAAACCGGGGGCCTTTCGGTGAAGCTTTCTTT.

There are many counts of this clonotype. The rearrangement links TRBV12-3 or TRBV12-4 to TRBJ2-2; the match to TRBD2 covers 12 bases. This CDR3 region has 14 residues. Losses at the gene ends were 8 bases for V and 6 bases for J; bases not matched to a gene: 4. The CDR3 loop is CASGLAGGAGELFF. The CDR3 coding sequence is TGTGCCAGCGGGCTAGCGGGGGGGGCCGGGGAGCTGTTTTTT.

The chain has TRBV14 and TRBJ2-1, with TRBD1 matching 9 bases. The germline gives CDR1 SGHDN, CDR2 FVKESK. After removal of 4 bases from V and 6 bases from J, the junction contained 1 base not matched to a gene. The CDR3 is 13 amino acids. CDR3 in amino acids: CASSRDRANEQFF. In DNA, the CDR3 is TGTGCCAGCAGCCGGGACAGGGCCAATGAGCAGTTCTTC. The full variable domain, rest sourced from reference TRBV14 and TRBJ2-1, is EAGVTQFPSHSVIEKGQTVTLRCDPISGHDNLYWYRRVMGKEIKFLLHFVKESKQDESGMPNNRFLAERTGGTYSTLKVQPAELEDSGVYFCASSRDRANEQFFGPGTRLTVL.

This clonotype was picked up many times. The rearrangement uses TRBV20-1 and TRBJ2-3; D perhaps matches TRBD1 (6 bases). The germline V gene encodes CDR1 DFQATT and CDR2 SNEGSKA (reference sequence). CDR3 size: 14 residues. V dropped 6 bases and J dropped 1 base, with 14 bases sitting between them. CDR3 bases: TGCAGTGCGATTTTACAGGGAGGCACAGATACGCAGTATTTT. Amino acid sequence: CSAILQGGTDTQYF.